The following is a TCR beta chain sequence with its context. The sample originates from a study of blood T cell repertoires in COVID-19. Germline loops: CDR1 LNHDA, CDR2 SQIVND (reference sequence). The CDR3 has 16 residues. After removal of 5 bases from V and 4 bases from J, the junction contained 9 bases not matched to a gene. As processed by the authors: For nucleated cells, counts were estimated from reference gene primer amplification. Libraries were prepared by immunoSEQ multiplex PCR; TCRdb keeps only in-frame clonotypes and omits some of them. V and J calls and clone size are those listed in that table; D and trimming were worked out from the DNA. In the table there are some 310,000 clones, 85% to 90% of which are singletons.

The sample comprised peripheral blood. The rearrangement joins TRBV19 to TRBJ2-3, with 10 positions matching TRBD1. The TCR was taken from a woman in her thirties with COVID-19, enrolled during active disease. This CDR3 reads CASSPNGQGEADTQYF. The CDR3 DNA sequence: TGTGCCAGTAGTCCTAATGGACAGGGGGAGGCAGATACGCAGTATTTT. The whole variable domain, remainder taken from reference TRBV19 and TRBJ2-3, is DGGITQSPKYLFRKEGQNVTLSCEQNLNHDAMYWYRQDPGQGLRLIYYSQIVNDFQKGDIAEGYSVSREKKESFPLTVTSAQKNPTAFYLCASSPNGQGEADTQYFGPGTRLTVL.